The 30 T cell receptor beta chains below were found in one sample sequenced in a study of T cells after yellow fever vaccination. TCRdb fed the 5' RACE reads into MiXCR, producing one record per CDR3 protein. Altogether 300,000 or so distinct CDR3 sequences are present, 8% to 9.5% being singletons, with the ten largest covering 15% to 20%. The material was PBMCs, obtained roughly 47 days after the first yellow fever vaccination. The source of these receptors is a man aged 18-30 years who received the YFV17D yellow fever vaccine.

This clonotype was observed a handful of times. The junction departs from germline at one end; a sequencing error may be responsible. The genes are TRBV12-3 or TRBV12-4 and TRBJ2-3, with TRBD2 matching 12 bases. The CDR3 consists of 18 residues. The chain's CDR3 is CACSPPLRLAGALGTQYF. DNA of the CDR3: TGTGCCTGCAGTCCCCCACTTCGACTAGCGGGGGCCCTAGGGACGCAGTATTTT.

This clonotype has more than one count but fewer than ten. The V and J genes are TRBV5-1 and TRBJ2-7, with 9 bases lining up with TRBD1. The V segment lost 5 bases and the J segment 4 bases; nucleotides outside the gene matches: 7. Germline V gene lookup returns CDR1 SGHRS and CDR2 YFSETQ. This CDR3 region has 14 residues. CDR3 sequence: CASSRDRAAYEQYF. The CDR3 DNA reads TGCGCCAGCAGTAGGGACAGGGCGGCTTACGAGCAGTACTTC.

The CDR3 loop reads CASSFGRDEQFF. The CDR3 DNA sequence: TGTGCCAGCAGTTTTGGGCGCGATGAGCAGTTCTTC. This chain connects TRBV28 to TRBJ2-1; D is unclear. Germline values: CDR1 MDHEN, CDR2 SYDVKM. The V end lost 3 bases, the J end lost 8 bases, and 8 bases lay between the germline ends. The length of the CDR3 is 12 residues.

The count of this clonotype is one. The V call is TRBV7-9, the J call TRBJ1-1, with 9 bases aligning to TRBD1. V lost 5 bases to trimming and J lost 5 bases; unmatched junction nucleotides: 6. The CDR3 loop spans 14 amino acids. Germline V gene data show CDR1 as SEHNR and CDR2 as FQNEAQ (reference sequence). In nucleotides, the CDR3 is TGTGCCAGCAGCAGGCTACAGGGGGCGACTGAAGCTTTCTTT. This encodes CASSRLQGATEAFF.

The rearrangement uses TRBV28 and TRBJ2-7, with D possibly being TRBD1 or TRBD2 (5 bases each). This CDR3 contains 15 residues. The germline gives CDR1 MDHEN, CDR2 SYDVKM. V was clipped by 5 bases and J by 2 bases, with 16 bases between them. The CDR3 reads CASSQLQDGAYEQYV. In DNA, the CDR3 is TGTGCCAGCAGTCAACTACAGGACGGGGCCTACGAGCAGTACGTC.

At least ten counts were recorded for this clonotype. A junction end diverges from the germline sequence, so it may reflect a read error. This chain joins TRBV5-1 and TRBJ2-3; D possibly corresponds to TRBD1 (6 bases). Germline V gene lookup returns CDR1 SGHRS and CDR2 YFSETQ. CDR3 size: 13 residues. CDR3 in amino acids: CASSLDLRQVLHF. CDR3 DNA sequence: TGCGCCAGCAGCTTGGATCTGCGACAGGTTCTTCATTTT.

Only a few counts were recorded for this clonotype. The V gene is TRBV11-2, the J gene TRBJ2-1, with 11 bases matching TRBD2. With 0 bases clipped from V and 4 bases from J, the junction kept 5 bases outside the gene matches. The CDR3 totals 17 residues. Germline CDR1 SGHAT, CDR2 FQNNGV. Written as DNA, the CDR3 is TGTGCCAGCAGCTTAGAAGTAGGGACTAGCGGATACAATGAGCAGTTCTTC. This sequence encodes CASSLEVGTSGYNEQFF.

This clonotype was found a few times. This chain connects TRBV6-1 to TRBJ2-6; 8 nucleotides line up with TRBD2. Germline V gene lookup returns CDR1 MNHNS and CDR2 SASEGT. After removal of 7 bases from V and 0 bases from J, the junction contained 5 bases not matched to a gene. The CDR3 is 16 amino acids. The CDR3 nucleotides read TGTGCCAGCACCGGGGGGGGGGCCTCTGGGGCCAACGTCCTGACTTTC. Translating it yields CASTGGGASGANVLTF.

The rearrangement uses TRBV11-2 and TRBJ2-2; D tentatively reads TRBD1 or TRBD2 (6 bases each). Looked up from germline, CDR1 is SGHAT and CDR2 is FQNNGV. This CDR3 is built from 14 residues. V was trimmed by 5 bases and J by 4 bases, leaving 11 bases between them. CDR3 amino acids: CASSPGARTGELFF. The DNA for the CDR3 is TGTGCCAGCAGCCCGGGGGCACGCACCGGGGAGCTGTTTTTT.

A few counts support this clonotype. The J gene is TRBJ2-5, the V gene TRBV5-4, with TRBD2 identical over 8 bases. The CDR3 has 14 amino acids. Germline CDR1 SGHNT, CDR2 YYREEE (reference sequence). V shed 4 bases, J shed 2 bases, and the junction held 4 bases outside the gene matches. CDR3 in amino acids: CASSPGGIQETQYF. The CDR3 region has the DNA TGTGCCAGCAGCCCGGGGGGGATTCAAGAGACCCAGTACTTC.

The V gene is TRBV6-1, the J gene TRBJ2-7, with D tentatively TRBD1 or TRBD2 (5 bases each). Germline values: CDR1 MNHNS, CDR2 SASEGT. V was shortened by 6 bases and J by 2 bases, with 14 bases between the two germline ends. The CDR3 loop spans 14 amino acids. The CDR3 protein is CASSGEGRPYEQYV. The CDR3 nucleotides read TGTGCCAGCAGCGGCGAGGGGAGACCCTACGAGCAGTACGTC.

V gene TRBV11-2 combines with J gene TRBJ2-1, with 12 bases fitting TRBD2. Trimming at V came to 11 bases and at J to 3 bases, leaving 17 bases not matched to a gene. The CDR3 loop spans 18 amino acids. Germline values: CDR1 SGHAT, CDR2 FQNNGV. The CDR3 DNA is TGTGCCTTCTGTTTACATAGCCTAGCGGGGGGGTACTACAATGAGCAGTTCTTC. Amino acid sequence: CAFCLHSLAGGYYNEQFF.

This clonotype occurred a few times. The V call is TRBV12-3 or TRBV12-4, the J call TRBJ2-6; TRBD1 matches 8 bases. The CDR3 covers 21 residues. Trimming removed 1 base from V and 0 bases from J; junction bases left unmatched: 14. The CDR3 DNA sequence: TGTGCCAGCAGTTTAGGCCCTAGACAGGGGATTATGTTCTCTGGGGCCAACGTCCTGACTTTC. It encodes CASSLGPRQGIMFSGANVLTF.

DNA of the CDR3: TGTGCCAGCAGCTTCCCAGGGGGCTACACGGACAATGAGCAGTTCTTC. This encodes CASSFPGGYTDNEQFF. The J gene is TRBJ2-1, the V gene TRBV7-8; 8 nucleotides agree with TRBD1. Germline values: CDR1 SGHVS, CDR2 FQNEAQ. CDR3 size: 16 residues. V lost 3 bases and J lost 5; bases outside the gene matches: 9.

This clonotype has more than one count but fewer than ten. The chain is built from TRBV4-2 and TRBJ1-1; TRBD1 is a possible D gene (6 bases). The V end lost 2 bases, the J end lost 1 base, and 8 bases lay between the germline ends. Germline CDR1 and CDR2: LGHNA and YNFKEQ. This CDR3 is 14 amino acids long. DNA of the CDR3: TGTGCCAGCAGCCAATTACAGGGGAACACTGAAGCTTTCTTT. This translates into CASSQLQGNTEAFF.

This clonotype has a count of ten or more. The rearrangement joins TRBV5-4 to TRBJ2-5, with TRBD2 identical over 13 bases. V dropped 4 bases and J dropped 5; count of bases not matched to a gene: 2. CDR1 and CDR2 (germline): SGHNT, YYREEE (reference sequence). The CDR3 has 14 amino acids. The CDR3 nucleotides read TGTGCCAGCAGCAAGACTAGCGGGGGGGAGACCCAGTACTTC. It encodes CASSKTSGGETQYF. Drawing the rest from reference TRBV5-4 and TRBJ2-5, the complete variable domain is ETGVTQSPTHLIKTRGQQVTLRCSSQSGHNTVSWYQQALGQGPQFIFQYYREEENGRGNFPPRFSGLQFPNYSSELNVNALELDDSALYLCASSKTSGGETQYFGPGTRLLVL.

There are a few counts of this clonotype. The rearrangement uses TRBV6-5 and TRBJ2-2; TRBD2 agrees at 8 bases. Germline CDR1 reads MNHEY; CDR2 reads SVGAGI. CDR3 length: 15 residues. Unmatched junction bases numbered 6, after V lost 2 bases and J lost 7 bases. The CDR3 here is CASSYGGLVSGELFF. In DNA, the CDR3 is TGTGCCAGCAGTTACGGGGGACTAGTGAGCGGGGAGCTGTTTTTT.

The chain joins TRBV2 to TRBJ2-1; 7 nucleotides line up with TRBD1. With V trimmed by 4 bases and J by 4 bases, 4 bases remained unmatched. CDR1 and CDR2 from the germline V gene are SNHLY and FYNNEI. The CDR3 is 14 amino acids. This CDR3 is CASSADRLYNEQFF. The CDR3 DNA reads as TGTGCCAGCAGTGCGGACAGGCTATACAATGAGCAGTTCTTC.

This clonotype turned up a few times. V and J are TRBV4-1 and TRBJ2-7; 8 nucleotides agree with TRBD1. The CDR3 has 17 amino acids. V was pared by 8 bases and J by 7 bases, with 22 bases of the junction left unmatched. CDR1 is MGHRA, CDR2 YSYEKL, per germline. In DNA form, the CDR3 reads TGCGCCAGCCAGCCCGGCAGGGGGCAGGGTTCGGTATTAGAGCAGTACTTC. This gives the protein CASQPGRGQGSVLEQYF.

At least ten counts were recorded for this clonotype. The rearrangement uses TRBV4-1 and TRBJ1-2, with D perhaps matching TRBD1 (5 bases). CDR1 is MGHRA, CDR2 YSYEKL, per germline. The CDR3 runs to 13 residues. The V gene lost 0 bases and the J gene lost 7 bases, with 9 bases spanning the gap. CDR3 region: CASSQETGGGYTF. CDR3 in DNA: TGCGCCAGCAGCCAAGAAACGGGGGGTGGCTACACCTTC.

The chain has TRBV20-1 and TRBJ2-5, with 13 bases aligning to TRBD2. V lost 2 bases and J lost 4; bases outside the gene matches: 1. CDR3 length: 14 residues. The germline CDR1 and CDR2 sequences are DFQATT and SNEGSKA (reference sequence). CDR3 amino acids: CSARTSGGVETQYF. CDR3 bases: TGCAGTGCTAGAACTAGCGGGGGGGTAGAGACCCAGTACTTC.

V and J are TRBV15 and TRBJ1-2; D unclear. Germline V gene lookup returns CDR1 LNHNV and CDR2 YYDKDF (reference sequence). The CDR3 contains 14 residues. Trimming pared 0 bases from V and 0 bases from J, leaving 5 bases between. The CDR3 coding sequence is TGTGCCACCAGCAGAGACAGTCCTAACTATGGCTACACCTTC. Translating it yields CATSRDSPNYGYTF.

The chain links TRBV12-3 or TRBV12-4 to TRBJ2-3; a weak D match, TRBD2 (7 bases). This CDR3 spans 15 amino acids. V lost 6 bases and J lost 5, with 18 bases in between. The CDR3 sequence: CASSSLGGGGDTQYF. As DNA, the CDR3 is TGTGCCAGCAGCTCTTTGGGGGGCGGGGGAGATACGCAGTATTTT.

The rearrangement uses TRBV7-8 and TRBJ1-2; D is ambiguous. Between the trimmed V and J ends, which lost 1 base and 4 bases, there was a span of 22 bases. The CDR3 spans 18 residues. Germline V CDR1 and CDR2: SGHVS, FQNEAQ. The CDR3 sequence: CASSLGFGDAHSAYGYTF. CDR3 DNA: TGTGCCAGCAGCTTAGGTTTCGGGGATGCTCATAGCGCCTATGGCTACACCTTC.

The J gene is TRBJ1-2, the V gene TRBV30; D unresolved. The V end lost 1 base, the J end lost 4 bases, and 13 bases lay between the germline ends. Germline assignment: CDR1 GTSNPN and CDR2 SVGIG (reference sequence). This CDR3 is built from 14 residues. The CDR3 loop is CAWSAGGDPYGYTF. In nucleotides, the CDR3 is TGTGCCTGGAGTGCGGGAGGCGACCCCTATGGCTACACCTTC.

This clonotype was counted a few times. This chain joins TRBV12-3 or TRBV12-4 and TRBJ2-3, with D perhaps TRBD1 (5 bases). V dropped 4 bases and J dropped 2 bases, with 19 bases sitting between them. This CDR3 has 17 amino acids. CDR3 amino acids: CASSSGRVNVATDTQYF. The DNA of the CDR3 is TGTGCCAGCAGTTCCGGCAGGGTTAATGTCGCCACAGATACGCAGTATTTT.

This clonotype has ten or more counts. This chain connects TRBV4-3 to TRBJ2-1; TRBD2 matches 11 bases. Germline V CDR1 and CDR2: LGHNA, YSLEER. V shed 0 bases, J shed 0 bases, and the junction held 10 bases outside the gene matches. This CDR3 comprises 20 residues. The CDR3 loop is CASSQEGLSGGVSSYNEQFF. Here the CDR3 DNA reads TGCGCCAGCAGCCAAGAGGGGCTTAGCGGGGGGGTTAGCTCCTACAATGAGCAGTTCTTC.

This chain uses TRBV6-5 with TRBJ1-6; D gene ambiguous. Germline-derived CDR1 and CDR2 are MNHEY and SVGAGI. This CDR3 comprises 14 residues. Deletions cut 5 bases from V and 9 bases from J, with 14 bases between. The CDR3 DNA is TGTGCCAGCAGTCCTCGAAACGACGGTTCACCCCTCCACTTT. Translated, it gives CASSPRNDGSPLHF.

V usage is TRBV10-3 and J usage is TRBJ2-5, with 9 bases identical to TRBD1. V shed 3 bases and J 5 bases; nucleotides not matched to a gene: 7. The germline CDR1 and CDR2 sequences are ENHRY and SYGVKD. The CDR3 loop spans 15 amino acids. For the CDR3, the DNA is TGTGCCATCAGTGATTCTAACAGGGGGCGTGAGACCCAGTACTTC. Translated, it gives CAISDSNRGRETQYF.

The chain recombines TRBV20-1 with TRBJ2-2, with 8 nucleotides matching TRBD1. Looked up from germline, CDR1 is DFQATT and CDR2 is SNEGSKA (reference sequence). The CDR3 extends over 14 amino acids. V shed 5 bases and J 0 bases; nucleotides not matched to a gene: 2. CDR3: CSARQGTNTGELFF. The DNA for the CDR3 is TGCAGTGCTCGACAGGGGACGAACACCGGGGAGCTGTTTTTT.